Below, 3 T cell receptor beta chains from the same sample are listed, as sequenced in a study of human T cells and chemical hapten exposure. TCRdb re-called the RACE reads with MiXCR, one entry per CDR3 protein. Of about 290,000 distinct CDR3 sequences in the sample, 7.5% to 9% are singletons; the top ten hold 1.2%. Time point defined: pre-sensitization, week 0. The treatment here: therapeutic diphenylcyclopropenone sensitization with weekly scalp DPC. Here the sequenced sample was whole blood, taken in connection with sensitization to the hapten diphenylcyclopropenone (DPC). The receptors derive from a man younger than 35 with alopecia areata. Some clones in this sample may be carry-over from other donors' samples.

CDR3 nucleotides: TGTGCCAGCAGCTTAGCGTCGCCCAACACTGAAGCTTTCTTT. It translates to CASSLASPNTEAFF. The chain carries TRBV7-2 and TRBJ1-1; D gene uncertain. CDR1 SGHTA and CDR2 FQGNSA come from the germline V gene. This CDR3 has 14 residues. V was pared by 0 bases and J by 2 bases, with 7 bases between.

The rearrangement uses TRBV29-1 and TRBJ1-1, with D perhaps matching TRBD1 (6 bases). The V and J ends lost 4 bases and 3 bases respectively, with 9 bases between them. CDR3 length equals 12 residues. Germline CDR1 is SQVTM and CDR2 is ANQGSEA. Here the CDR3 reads CSVAGAHTEAFF. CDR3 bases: TGCAGCGTTGCAGGGGCGCACACTGAAGCTTTCTTT. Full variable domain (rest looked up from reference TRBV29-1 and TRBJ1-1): SAVISQKPSRDICQRGTSLTIQCQVDSQVTMMFWYRQQPGQSLTLIATANQGSEATYESGFVIDKFPISRPNLTFSTLTVSNMSPEDSSIYLCSVAGAHTEAFFGQGTRLTVV.

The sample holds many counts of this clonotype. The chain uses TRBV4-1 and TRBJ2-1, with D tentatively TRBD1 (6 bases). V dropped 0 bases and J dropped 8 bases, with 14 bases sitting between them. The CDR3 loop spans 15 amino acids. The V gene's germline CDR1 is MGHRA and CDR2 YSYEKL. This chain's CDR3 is CASSQDDRSYDEQFF. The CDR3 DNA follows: TGCGCCAGCAGCCAAGACGACAGGTCGTATGATGAGCAGTTCTTC.